These T cell receptor beta chains were read from a single sample in a study of graft-versus-host responses after intestinal transplantation. The repertoire was sequenced with immunoSEQ multiplex PCR; TCRdb's copy has only in-frame clones and lacks some. The sample contains more than 45,000 clones, about 90% of which appear only once. This sample comprised PBMCs, obtained 118 to 130 days after intestinal transplantation. Receptors were obtained from a human patient who received an intestinal transplant, so some T cells may come from the graft donor. The CDR3 runs from the conserved cysteine through the conserved F or W. A D gene is named only where the DNA matches it firmly. Clone size is stated in some rows and not others, as once, few, many or a class when expanded.

D	V	size	J	CDR3	DNA
TRBD2	TRBV19	-	TRBJ2-5	CASSIGGSVVETQYF	TGTGCCAGTAGTATCGGCGGGAGTGTAGTGGAGACCCAGTACTTC
-	TRBV7-9	-	TRBJ2-3	CASSLARRSSDTQYF	TGTGCCAGCAGCTTAGCACGTCGGTCCTCAGATACGCAGTATTTT
TRBD2	TRBV29-1	-	TRBJ2-1	CSVSGGRAREQFF	TGCAGCGTTTCCGGCGGGAGGGCTCGTGAGCAGTTCTTC
-	TRBV28	-	TRBJ2-7	CASSQDPGQYF	TGTGCCAGCAGCCAGGATCCAGGGCAGTACTTC
-	TRBV6-5	-	TRBJ2-7	CASSYSSGNPGIEQYF	TGTGCCAGCAGTTACTCATCAGGGAACCCGGGAATCGAGCAGTACTTC
TRBD1	TRBV5-4	-	TRBJ1-1	CASSPGQGLDTEAFF	TGTGCCAGCAGCCCCGGACAGGGTCTTGACACTGAAGCTTTCTTT
-	TRBV5-1	-	TRBJ2-7	CASSLVAGSLEQYF	TGCGCCAGCAGCTTGGTGGCGGGGTCCCTCGAGCAGTACTTC
TRBD1	TRBV18	-	TRBJ2-7	CASSPPRQGAYEQYF	TGTGCCAGCTCACCACCCCGACAGGGGGCCTACGAGCAGTACTTC
TRBD1	TRBV19	-	TRBJ2-7	CASVDRIGEQQYF	TGTGCCAGTGTGGACAGGATAGGTGAACAGCAGTACTTC
-	TRBV15	-	TRBJ2-6	CATSHPGTSFSGANVLTF	TGTGCCACCAGCCATCCCGGGACATCCTTCTCTGGGGCCAACGTCCTGACTTTC
-	TRBV4-1	-	TRBJ2-7	CASSQERQTLYEQYF	TGCGCCAGCAGCCAAGAGAGACAGACCCTCTACGAGCAGTACTTC
-	TRBV28	-	TRBJ2-7	CASSFTGSRFSEQYF	TGTGCCAGCAGTTTCACAGGGTCACGGTTTAGCGAGCAGTACTTC
TRBD1	TRBV6-5	-	TRBJ2-7	CASSQRTGLPYEQYF	TGTGCCAGCAGTCAAAGGACAGGGCTACCCTACGAGCAGTACTTC
-	TRBV20-1	-	TRBJ1-3	CSAQSGNTIYF	TGCAGTGCTCAGTCCGGAAACACCATATATTTT
-	TRBV9	-	TRBJ1-3	CASSVGGGNTIYF	TGTGCCAGCAGCGTTGGGGGTGGAAACACCATATATTTT
TRBD2	TRBV4-1	-	TRBJ2-1	CASSQEGSGGYNEQFF	TGCGCCAGCAGCCAAGAAGGGAGCGGGGGTTACAATGAGCAGTTCTTC
TRBD2	TRBV18	-	TRBJ2-1	CASSRTGDPTSGRVNEQFF	TGTGCCAGCTCCCGCACGGGGGATCCAACTAGCGGGAGGGTCAATGAGCAGTTCTTC
-	TRBV19	-	TRBJ2-1	CASSLAATGNEQFF	TGTGCCAGTAGTCTTGCGGCCACTGGGAATGAGCAGTTCTTC
TRBD1	TRBV5-4	few	TRBJ1-4	CASSHWTGGPNEKLFF	TGTGCCAGCAGCCATTGGACAGGGGGCCCTAATGAAAAACTGTTTTTT
-	TRBV7-2	-	TRBJ1-1	CASSFTGYAEAFF	TGTGCCAGCAGCTTTACAGGGTACGCTGAAGCTTTCTTT
TRBD1	TRBV6-5	-	TRBJ1-5	CASSYQGQGERQPQHF	TGTGCCAGCAGTTACCAGGGACAGGGGGAACGTCAGCCCCAGCATTTT
-	TRBV27	once	TRBJ1-1	CASSLSFGGFTEAFF	TGTGCCAGCAGTTTATCATTTGGGGGGTTCACTGAAGCTTTCTTT
TRBD1	TRBV4-2	-	TRBJ1-4	CASSLGTGGYEKLFF	TGTGCCAGCAGCCTTGGGACAGGGGGCTATGAAAAACTGTTTTTT
-	TRBV10-3	-	TRBJ2-7	CAISDNNSYEQYF	TGTGCCATCAGTGATAACAACTCCTACGAGCAGTACTTC
-	TRBV18	-	TRBJ1-1	CASSPGTLNLIEAFF	TGTGCCAGCTCACCTGGGACTCTTAACCTCATTGAAGCTTTCTTT
-	TRBV6-5	-	TRBJ2-7	CASSYHSGEQYF	TGTGCCAGCAGTTATCATAGCGGCGAGCAGTACTTC
-	TRBV30	few	TRBJ1-2	CAWSVVLGYGYTF	TGTGCCTGGAGTGTAGTGCTGGGATATGGCTACACCTTC
TRBD2	TRBV7-3	-	TRBJ2-7	CASSPGTSGEQYF	TGTGCCAGCAGCCCCGGGACTAGTGGCGAGCAGTACTTC